Listed below are T cell receptor beta chains from one sample, sequenced in a study of blood T cell repertoires in COVID-19. Method: immunoSEQ multiplex PCR; TCRdb's copy keeps in-frame clones and lacks some. The profile covers about 170,000 clones, with more than 85% appearing a single time and 0.5% to 0.6% taken by the ten largest. The sample comprised peripheral blood. The receptors were gathered from a man between 50 and 59 years old with acute or convalescent COVID-19. CDR3s include the opening cysteine and the closing phenylalanine or tryptophan. D genes are given only for firm matches. Clone size is shown for a subset of rows, as once, few, many or a class of expanded clone.

d_gene	abundance	v_gene	j_gene	CDR3nt	CDR3aa
NA	NA	TRBV2	TRBJ2-2	TGTGCCAGCAGTGTGACAGGAGCGAACACCGGGGAGCTGTTTTTT	CASSVTGANTGELFF
TRBD2	once	TRBV6-5	TRBJ2-1	TGTGCCAGCAGTCCCAGACTAGCGGGGGAGCAGTTCTTC	CASSPRLAGEQFF
NA	NA	TRBV6-6	TRBJ1-2	TGTGCCAGCAGTTCAGGGAATAATGGCTACACCTTC	CASSSGNNGYTF
TRBD1	NA	TRBV25-1	TRBJ1-4	TGTGCCAGCAGTGAATCGCAGGGGGCTAGTGAAAAACTGTTTTTT	CASSESQGASEKLFF
TRBD2	NA	TRBV14	TRBJ2-3	TGTGCCAGCAGCCAAGATTGGGGGGGATCTAGCACAGATACGCAGTATTTT	CASSQDWGGSSTDTQYF
NA	NA	TRBV19	TRBJ1-4	TGTGCCAGTAGTTCGATAGAGGGAGATGAAAAACTGTTTTTT	CASSSIEGDEKLFF
TRBD2	NA	TRBV28	TRBJ2-3	TGTGCCAGCAGGCGGACTAGCGGGGGGGCGGAAGATACGCAGTATTTT	CASRRTSGGAEDTQYF
TRBD1	NA	TRBV9	TRBJ1-2	TGTGCCAGCAGCGATGGACAGGGGGGAAATGCCTATGGCTACACCTTC	CASSDGQGGNAYGYTF
NA	NA	TRBV12-3/TRBV12-4	TRBJ2-1	TGTGCCAGCACGCAGACCTACAATGAGCAGTTCTTC	CASTQTYNEQFF
NA	few	TRBV2	TRBJ2-1	TGTGCCATCTCAGATGACTACAATGAGCAGTTCTTC	CAISDDYNEQFF
NA	NA	TRBV5-6	TRBJ1-2	TGTGCCAGCAGCTCCCGGACAGTTGGCTACACCTTC	CASSSRTVGYTF
TRBD1	NA	TRBV7-9	TRBJ1-5	TGTGCCAGCAGCCCCCAGGGGGGCGCTCAGCCCCAGCATTTT	CASSPQGGAQPQHF
NA	NA	TRBV7-2	TRBJ2-5	TGTGCCAGCAGCTTAGCGAGGGAGACCCAGTACTTC	CASSLARETQYF
NA	NA	TRBV21-1	TRBJ1-2	TGTGCCAGCAGCAAAAAGAGGGGGCCGGCCTATGGCTACACCTTC	CASSKKRGPAYGYTF
TRBD2	NA	TRBV9	TRBJ2-2	TGTGCCAGCAGCGTAGTTCCTAGCGGGCGGACCGGGGAGCTGTTTTTT	CASSVVPSGRTGELFF
NA	NA	TRBV30	TRBJ1-3	TGTGCCTGGGGAGTCAGCTCTGGAAACACCATATATTTT	CAWGVSSGNTIYF
NA	NA	TRBV12-3/TRBV12-4	TRBJ2-2	TGTGCCAGCACCCCCACTAACACCGGGGAGCTGTTTTTT	CASTPTNTGELFF
TRBD2	NA	TRBV4-1	TRBJ2-7	TGCGCCAGCAGGGGACTAGCGGGAGGGCCGGGCGACGAGCAGTACTTC	CASRGLAGGPGDEQYF
NA	NA	TRBV11-2	TRBJ2-7	TGTGCCAGCAGCTCCACTACGTCCTACTCCTACGAGCAGTACTTC	CASSSTTSYSYEQYF
NA	few	TRBV2	TRBJ1-5	TGTGCCAGCAGTGAAAGAGGAACAGGGCTGAGCAATCAGCCCCAGCATTTT	CASSERGTGLSNQPQHF
TRBD1	NA	TRBV28	TRBJ1-2	TGTGCCAGCAGTTTATCCCCGGGACAGCCATATGGCTACACCTTC	CASSLSPGQPYGYTF
NA	NA	TRBV7-9	TRBJ1-2	TGTGCCAGCAGCTTAAATGATGTGAGAATTCTTAACTATGGCTACACCTTC	CASSLNDVRILNYGYTF
TRBD1	NA	TRBV9	TRBJ1-2	TGTGCCAGCAGCGTCACAGGGGCCGCTAACTATGGCTACACCTTC	CASSVTGAANYGYTF